The T cell receptor (beta chain) described here comes from a study of blood T cell repertoires in COVID-19. Across the study: Sources were T cells, B-cell-depleted T cells, or PBMCs; the material itself was cDNA or gDNA.

Germline values: CDR1 SGHNT, CDR2 YYREEE (reference sequence). V lost 3 bases to trimming and J lost 1 base; unmatched junction nucleotides: 5. This CDR3 contains 15 residues. This clone was observed a single time. Methods used by the authors: Reference gene primer amplification gave nucleated cell count estimates. Clones were read by immunoSEQ multiplex PCR, and TCRdb kept only the in-frame ones, dropping some. That table is the source of V, J and clone size, and D and trimming were worked out from the DNA. The table includes under 250,000 clones, around nine tenths detected once. The chain combines TRBV5-4 with TRBJ2-5; 8 nucleotides align to TRBD2. The specimen was peripheral blood. The TCR sequence derives from an older woman who had recovered from COVID-19. CDR3 coding DNA: TGTGCCAGCAGCTCTGCAGCGGGGGTCCAAGAGACCCAGTACTTC. This translates into CASSSAAGVQETQYF.